This entry lists 29 T cell receptor beta chains sequenced from one sample in a study of monozygotic twins with inflammatory bowel disease. Reprocessing the 5' RACE reads, TCRdb reports a single entry for every CDR3 protein and omits DNA. This sample's table has under 150,000 distinct CDR3 sequences. The sequenced sample consisted of blood. These receptors all come from a human donor with ulcerative colitis or Crohn's disease, or a healthy co-twin of an affected twin (not recorded which).

CDR3 amino acids: CASSSNTGPAEQETQYF. The chain combines TRBV27 with TRBJ2-5; TCRdb's D gene call, TRBD1, goes unchecked for lack of DNA. The CDR3 is 17 amino acids. The germline CDR1 and CDR2 sequences are MNHEY and SMNVEV (reference sequence).

The gene calls are TRBV20-1 and TRBJ2-7; TCRdb calls TRBD2, which cannot be checked without DNA. The CDR3 totals 15 residues. Germline loops: CDR1 DFQATT, CDR2 SNEGSKA (reference sequence). CDR3 in amino acids: CSARDTGLYSYEQYF.

CDR3 region: CASSLEGLVIEQYF. This chain joins TRBV7-2 and TRBJ2-7; TCRdb's D call of TRBD2 is untestable without DNA. Germline CDR1 is SGHTA and CDR2 is FQGNSA. The CDR3 runs to 14 residues.

This chain joins TRBV9 and TRBJ1-5. Germline CDR1 reads SGDLS; CDR2 reads YYNGEE. The CDR3 contains 15 residues. The chain's CDR3 is CASSVGAYSNQPQHF. The entire variable domain, with the rest obtained from reference TRBV9 and TRBJ1-5, is as follows: DSGVTQTPKHLITATGQRVTLRCSPRSGDLSVYWYQQSLDQGLQFLIQYYNGEERAKGNILERFSAQQFPDLHSELNLSSLELGDSALYFCASSVGAYSNQPQHFGDGTRLSIL.

The CDR3 protein is CASGGAGTGNQPQHF. The rearrangement joins TRBV5-5 to TRBJ1-5; TCRdb proposes TRBD1, but this gene call is untestable without DNA. The CDR3 runs to 15 residues. Germline lookup yields CDR1 SGHKS and CDR2 YYEKEE (reference sequence). The variable domain in full, with the rest retrieved from reference TRBV5-5 and TRBJ1-5, is DAGVTQSPTHLIKTRGQQVTLRCSPISGHKSVSWYQQVLGQGPQFIFQYYEKEERGRGNFPDRFSARQFPNYSSELNVNALLLGDSALYLCASGGAGTGNQPQHFGDGTRLSIL.

This rearrangement joins TRBV20-1 to TRBJ2-5; absent DNA, TCRdb's TRBD1 call cannot be checked. The CDR3 extends over 14 amino acids. Germline V CDR1 and CDR2: DFQATT, SNEGSKA (reference sequence). The CDR3 here is CSATQGAGQETQYF.

This chain connects TRBV20-1 to TRBJ2-1; TCRdb's D call of TRBD1 is untestable without DNA. The germline gives CDR1 DFQATT, CDR2 SNEGSKA (reference sequence). The CDR3 loop spans 15 amino acids. The CDR3 loop reads CSARAGTGGRNEQFF.

The chain recombines TRBV15 with TRBJ2-7. The CDR3 extends over 14 amino acids. Per germline, CDR1 LNHNV and CDR2 YYDKDF (reference sequence). The CDR3 spells CATSRGGTTYEQYF.

The chain is built from TRBV4-3 and TRBJ2-7; TCRdb reports TRBD1, a call that lacks DNA to check it against. CDR3 length equals 15 residues. Germline lookup yields CDR1 LGHNA and CDR2 YSLEER. The CDR3 sequence: CASSQRWGTGVEQYF.

The chain combines TRBV2 with TRBJ1-1; TCRdb calls TRBD1, which cannot be checked without DNA. CDR3 length: 14 amino acids. The germline gives CDR1 SNHLY, CDR2 FYNNEI. CDR3 residues: CASSVGQGDTEAFF.

The chain employs TRBV10-3 and TRBJ2-7; TCRdb's D call of TRBD1 is untestable without DNA. Germline CDR1 and CDR2: ENHRY and SYGVKD. This CDR3 region has 14 residues. The CDR3 sequence: CAISGGTGNHEQYF.

The V call is TRBV6-1, the J call TRBJ2-1; the TCRdb call, TRBD2, lacks DNA for checking. The CDR3 contains 15 residues. Germline values: CDR1 MNHNS, CDR2 SASEGT. The CDR3 here is CASSPRGGGAREQFF.

The J gene is TRBJ2-1, the V gene TRBV7-8; the TRBD2 assignment by TCRdb is unverifiable without DNA. CDR1 and CDR2 (germline): SGHVS, FQNEAQ. The CDR3 runs to 17 residues. The CDR3 region is CASSYTGLQNSYNEQFF.

The CDR3 is CASSAGQPMNTEAFF. J is TRBJ1-1 and V is TRBV5-1; with no DNA, the TCRdb D assignment of TRBD1 cannot be verified. This CDR3 region has 15 residues. Per germline, CDR1 SGHRS and CDR2 YFSETQ.

The chain couples TRBV11-2 to TRBJ2-3; no DNA is available, so the TRBD1 call from TCRdb remains unchecked. CDR1 is SGHAT and CDR2 is FQNNGV in the germline V gene. The CDR3 covers 15 residues. CDR3 region: CASSLVRGRADTQYF.

The V gene is TRBV6-1, the J gene TRBJ1-2. This CDR3 region has 14 residues. Per germline, CDR1 MNHNS and CDR2 SASEGT. The CDR3 protein is CASSAWTLRGGYTF.

The chain couples TRBV19 to TRBJ1-1; TCRdb names TRBD1, which stays unverified in the absence of DNA. CDR3 length: 13 amino acids. Germline V CDR1 and CDR2: LNHDA, SQIVND (reference sequence). CDR3 in amino acids: CASSRRGLTEAFF.

V is TRBV5-1 and J is TRBJ2-1; TCRdb gives TRBD2 as the D gene, but with no DNA this cannot be confirmed. Germline lookup yields CDR1 SGHRS and CDR2 YFSETQ. The CDR3 spans 15 residues. The CDR3 sequence: CASSLLAGGHNEQFF.

The chain links TRBV30 to TRBJ1-2. The CDR3 sequence is 14 residues long. Germline CDR1 is GTSNPN and CDR2 is SVGIG (reference sequence). The CDR3 here is CAWSALLANYGYTF.

V is TRBV5-1 and J is TRBJ2-7. In germline, CDR1 is SGHRS, CDR2 YFSETQ. The CDR3 has 14 residues. The CDR3 here is CASSLDPFNYEQYF. Full variable domain (remainder filled in from reference TRBV5-1 and TRBJ2-7): KAGVTQTPRYLIKTRGQQVTLSCSPISGHRSVSWYQQTPGQGLQFLFEYFSETQRNKGNFPGRFSGRQFSNSRSEMNVSTLELGDSALYLCASSLDPFNYEQYFGPGTRLTVT.

The V and J genes are TRBV9 and TRBJ2-7; TCRdb selects TRBD1, and the lack of DNA leaves this call unchecked. Per germline, CDR1 SGDLS and CDR2 YYNGEE. The CDR3 sequence is 15 residues long. CDR3 residues: CASSPGAGHFYEQYF.

V gene TRBV27 combines with J gene TRBJ2-1; TCRdb gives TRBD1 as the D gene, but with no DNA this cannot be confirmed. This CDR3 comprises 15 residues. CDR1 and CDR2 from the germline V gene are MNHEY and SMNVEV (reference sequence). The CDR3 reads CASRRDRRGGNEQFF.

This sequence joins TRBV6-2 or TRBV6-3 and TRBJ1-4; the D call from TCRdb, TRBD1, cannot be confirmed without DNA. The CDR3 contains 13 residues. Per germline, CDR1 MNHEY and CDR2 SVGEGT. CDR3 protein: CASSRNPGEKLFF.

The chain is built from TRBV4-2 and TRBJ1-2; TCRdb picks TRBD1, but there is no DNA to check that call. The CDR3 is 14 residues long. In germline, CDR1 is LGHNA, CDR2 YNFKEQ. The chain's CDR3 is CASSRGQGNYGYTF.

The V and J genes are TRBV12-3 or TRBV12-4 and TRBJ2-1; TCRdb reports TRBD2, a call that lacks DNA to check it against. The CDR3 runs 15 residues. This CDR3 reads CASTRSAGGHNEQFF.

The chain recombines TRBV7-6 with TRBJ2-5; there is no DNA to check the TCRdb D call of TRBD1. Looked up from germline, CDR1 is SGHVS and CDR2 is FNYEAQ. The CDR3 is 17 residues long. The CDR3 is CASSLETPATEQETQYF. Full variable domain (rest looked up from reference TRBV7-6 and TRBJ2-5): GAGVSQSPRYKVTKRGQDVALRCDPISGHVSLYWYRQALGQGPEFLTYFNYEAQQDKSGLPNDRFSAERPEGSISTLTIQRTEQRDSAMYRCASSLETPATEQETQYFGPGTRLLVL.

The V call is TRBV18, the J call TRBJ1-1. Germline CDR1 and CDR2: KGHSH and LQKENI. The CDR3 has 15 amino acids. The CDR3 reads CASSPGSFGNTEAFF.

This chain uses TRBV19 with TRBJ2-4; TCRdb proposes TRBD1, but this gene call is untestable without DNA. Germline lookup yields CDR1 LNHDA and CDR2 SQIVND (reference sequence). This CDR3 region has 15 residues. The CDR3 here is CASSTNRVWENIQYF.

This chain connects TRBV5-1 to TRBJ1-4; no DNA is available, so the TRBD1 call from TCRdb remains unchecked. CDR3 size: 13 residues. The germline CDR1 and CDR2 sequences are SGHRS and YFSETQ. CDR3 protein: CASSKGAGEKLFF. Using reference TRBV5-1 and TRBJ1-4 for the parts outside the CDR3, the full variable domain is KAGVTQTPRYLIKTRGQQVTLSCSPISGHRSVSWYQQTPGQGLQFLFEYFSETQRNKGNFPGRFSGRQFSNSRSEMNVSTLELGDSALYLCASSKGAGEKLFFGSGTQLSVL.